These T cell receptor beta chains were read from a single sample in a study of T cell responses to AZD1222 COVID-19 vaccine. Profiled with immunoSEQ multiplex PCR; TCRdb holds only in-frame clones, not every one. The repertoire holds about 160,000 clones, with about 90% as singletons. Sequences were derived from peripheral blood, sampled on day 0 of MenACWY control vaccination. These TCRs come from an adult in good health. Both conserved end residues are part of each CDR3. A D gene is named only where the DNA matches it firmly. Clone size is stated in some rows and not others, as once, few, many or a class when expanded.

v_call: TRBV11-3; d_call: TRBD2; j_call: TRBJ2-5; clone_size: few; cdr3_nt: TGTGCCAGCAGCCCCCGGACTAGCGGTGGGGAGACCCAGTACTTC; cdr3_aa: CASSPRTSGGETQYF
v_call: TRBV19; d_call: NA; j_call: TRBJ2-1; clone_size: NA; cdr3_nt: TGTGCCAGTAGTTTTAGAAATCCGCACAATGAGCAGTTCTTC; cdr3_aa: CASSFRNPHNEQFF
v_call: TRBV28; d_call: NA; j_call: TRBJ1-3; clone_size: NA; cdr3_nt: TGTGCCAGCACCGTCTCGACAGCAAGCTCTGGAAACACCATATATTTT; cdr3_aa: CASTVSTASSGNTIYF
v_call: TRBV7-2; d_call: NA; j_call: TRBJ1-2; clone_size: NA; cdr3_nt: TGTGCCAGCAGCTTAGCTCACGGATTTAACTATGGCTACACCTTC; cdr3_aa: CASSLAHGFNYGYTF
v_call: TRBV19; d_call: NA; j_call: TRBJ2-5; clone_size: NA; cdr3_nt: TGTGCCAGTAGTCCGTGGGGAGAGACCCAGTACTTC; cdr3_aa: CASSPWGETQYF
v_call: TRBV2; d_call: TRBD2; j_call: TRBJ2-7; clone_size: NA; cdr3_nt: TGTGCCAGCAGTGCTCCGGGACTAGTAGGGAGATACGAGCAGTACTTC; cdr3_aa: CASSAPGLVGRYEQYF
v_call: TRBV13; d_call: NA; j_call: TRBJ2-7; clone_size: NA; cdr3_nt: TGTGCCAGCAGCGTGGGGCAGGGCAAGTACGAGCAGTACTTC; cdr3_aa: CASSVGQGKYEQYF
v_call: TRBV25-1; d_call: NA; j_call: TRBJ2-7; clone_size: NA; cdr3_nt: TGTGCCAGCAGTGAATCCCACAGGGCCTACGAGCAGTACTTC; cdr3_aa: CASSESHRAYEQYF
v_call: TRBV7-8; d_call: NA; j_call: TRBJ2-3; clone_size: NA; cdr3_nt: TGTGCCAGCAGCTTACCCCGGGGCACAGATACGCAGTATTTT; cdr3_aa: CASSLPRGTDTQYF
v_call: TRBV7-6; d_call: NA; j_call: TRBJ1-1; clone_size: NA; cdr3_nt: TGTGCCAGCAGCTTACTCCCCACTGAAGCTTTCTTT; cdr3_aa: CASSLLPTEAFF
v_call: TRBV5-5; d_call: TRBD1; j_call: TRBJ2-2; clone_size: NA; cdr3_nt: TGTGCCAGCAGCCCTCAACAGGGGGCCGGGGAGCTGTTTTTT; cdr3_aa: CASSPQQGAGELFF
v_call: TRBV2; d_call: NA; j_call: TRBJ1-4; clone_size: NA; cdr3_nt: TGTGCCAGCAGTGGGACTAATGAAAAACTGTTTTTT; cdr3_aa: CASSGTNEKLFF
v_call: TRBV10-3; d_call: NA; j_call: TRBJ1-4; clone_size: few; cdr3_nt: TGTGCCATCAGCCTAGAGTCTGCTGAAAAACTGTTTTTT; cdr3_aa: CAISLESAEKLFF
v_call: TRBV11-3; d_call: NA; j_call: TRBJ1-1; clone_size: NA; cdr3_nt: TGTGCCAGCAGAAAGGGAGGCCAGGCGACCGGGAACACTGAAGCTTTCTTT; cdr3_aa: CASRKGGQATGNTEAFF
v_call: TRBV5-1; d_call: TRBD1; j_call: TRBJ1-2; clone_size: NA; cdr3_nt: TGCGCCAGCAGCTCGGTCAGGGGGAACGGCTACACCTTC; cdr3_aa: CASSSVRGNGYTF
v_call: TRBV5-1; d_call: TRBD1; j_call: TRBJ2-3; clone_size: NA; cdr3_nt: TGCGCCAGCAGCCCCCGCGCAGGGGGCGCTTCTGATACGCAGTATTTT; cdr3_aa: CASSPRAGGASDTQYF
v_call: TRBV2; d_call: TRBD1; j_call: TRBJ2-6; clone_size: NA; cdr3_nt: TGTGCCAGTAAGACAGGGGCTGGGGCCAACGTCCTGACTTTC; cdr3_aa: CASKTGAGANVLTF
v_call: TRBV7-9; d_call: TRBD1; j_call: TRBJ1-2; clone_size: NA; cdr3_nt: TGTGCCAGCAGCTTACAGGGGGCGAACTATGGCTACACCTTC; cdr3_aa: CASSLQGANYGYTF
v_call: TRBV7-8; d_call: TRBD2; j_call: TRBJ2-1; clone_size: NA; cdr3_nt: TGTGCCAGCAGCCCGACTCTAGCGGGAGGGGCCAATGAGCAGTTCTTC; cdr3_aa: CASSPTLAGGANEQFF
v_call: TRBV3-1/TRBV3-2; d_call: NA; j_call: TRBJ2-1; clone_size: NA; cdr3_nt: TGTGCCAGCAGTCCCGGACTCTCACAAGGGCTGAGCTCCTACAATGAGCAGTTCTTC; cdr3_aa: CASSPGLSQGLSSYNEQFF
v_call: TRBV11-3; d_call: NA; j_call: TRBJ2-7; clone_size: NA; cdr3_nt: TGTGCCAGCAGCTTCCGTAGCTCCGACTTGAGCTCCTACGAGCAGTACTTC; cdr3_aa: CASSFRSSDLSSYEQYF
v_call: TRBV7-9; d_call: NA; j_call: TRBJ2-2; clone_size: NA; cdr3_nt: TGTGCCAGCAGCATCGGGAGCAACACCGGGGAGCTGTTTTTT; cdr3_aa: CASSIGSNTGELFF
v_call: TRBV30; d_call: NA; j_call: TRBJ2-1; clone_size: NA; cdr3_nt: TGTGCCTGGAGTTTTCCCATCCATGGCGAGCAGTTCTTC; cdr3_aa: CAWSFPIHGEQFF
v_call: TRBV30; d_call: TRBD2; j_call: TRBJ2-3; clone_size: NA; cdr3_nt: TGTGCCTGGAGTGTACCGCTAGCGGGGGGCACAGATACGCAGTATTTT; cdr3_aa: CAWSVPLAGGTDTQYF
v_call: TRBV27; d_call: TRBD2; j_call: TRBJ2-7; clone_size: NA; cdr3_nt: TGTGCCAGCAGTTTCACAACCGCGGGAGGCTCCGAGCAGTACTTC; cdr3_aa: CASSFTTAGGSEQYF
v_call: TRBV15; d_call: NA; j_call: TRBJ1-6; clone_size: few; cdr3_nt: TGTGCCACCAGCAGAGATCCCGGGCTGGATTCACCCCTCCACTTT; cdr3_aa: CATSRDPGLDSPLHF
v_call: TRBV7-2; d_call: NA; j_call: TRBJ1-5; clone_size: NA; cdr3_nt: TGTGCCAGCAGCTTATACAGGACGAATAGCAATCAGCCCCAGCATTTT; cdr3_aa: CASSLYRTNSNQPQHF
v_call: TRBV25-1; d_call: TRBD1; j_call: TRBJ1-1; clone_size: NA; cdr3_nt: TGTGCCAGTCTCGCGACAGGGATCGAGAACACTGAAGCTTTCTTT; cdr3_aa: CASLATGIENTEAFF
v_call: TRBV28; d_call: TRBD1; j_call: TRBJ1-6; clone_size: NA; cdr3_nt: TGTGCCAGCAGTTTAGAGTGGGTGGTGCAGGGGCCAGGGGGGACACCCCTCCACTTT; cdr3_aa: CASSLEWVVQGPGGTPLHF
v_call: TRBV2; d_call: TRBD2; j_call: TRBJ2-1; clone_size: NA; cdr3_nt: TGTGCCAGCAGTGGGCCGACTAGCGGGAGCAGTAATGAGCAGTTCTTC; cdr3_aa: CASSGPTSGSSNEQFF
v_call: TRBV6-1; d_call: NA; j_call: TRBJ2-7; clone_size: NA; cdr3_nt: TGTGCCAGCAGTGAAGGACTCGCCCCCCGCGAGCAGTACTTC; cdr3_aa: CASSEGLAPREQYF
v_call: TRBV5-5; d_call: NA; j_call: TRBJ1-1; clone_size: once; cdr3_nt: TGTGCCAGCAGCATGGATGTCAGCACTGAAGCTTTCTTT; cdr3_aa: CASSMDVSTEAFF
v_call: TRBV29-1; d_call: NA; j_call: TRBJ2-6; clone_size: NA; cdr3_nt: TGCAGCGTGCACGGCAGCTCTGGGGCCAACGTCCTGACTTTC; cdr3_aa: CSVHGSSGANVLTF
v_call: TRBV27; d_call: NA; j_call: TRBJ2-7; clone_size: once; cdr3_nt: TGTGCCAGATACCTTAAAGGACAGTTAACCTACGAGCAGTACTTC; cdr3_aa: CARYLKGQLTYEQYF
v_call: TRBV11-1; d_call: TRBD2; j_call: TRBJ2-1; clone_size: once; cdr3_nt: TGTGCCAGCAGCTTAGTGAGCGGGAGCGGCGGAGAGCAGTTCTTC; cdr3_aa: CASSLVSGSGGEQFF
v_call: TRBV30; d_call: NA; j_call: TRBJ1-4; clone_size: NA; cdr3_nt: TGTGCCTGGACGGACGGCAGAAACCATGAAAAACTGTTTTTT; cdr3_aa: CAWTDGRNHEKLFF
v_call: TRBV11-3; d_call: NA; j_call: TRBJ2-7; clone_size: few; cdr3_nt: TGTGCCAGCAGCTTGTTACGGGAGCAGTACTTC; cdr3_aa: CASSLLREQYF
v_call: TRBV19; d_call: NA; j_call: TRBJ1-1; clone_size: NA; cdr3_nt: TGTGCCAGTAGTATGGGGTGGACGGGTACTACTGAAGCTTTCTTT; cdr3_aa: CASSMGWTGTTEAFF
v_call: TRBV12-2; d_call: NA; j_call: TRBJ1-1; clone_size: NA; cdr3_nt: TGTGCAAGTCGGGTTGTAGACAGCCTAAACAAGAACACTGAAGCTTTCTTT; cdr3_aa: CASRVVDSLNKNTEAFF
v_call: TRBV11-2; d_call: NA; j_call: TRBJ2-6; clone_size: NA; cdr3_nt: TGTGCCAGCAGCTTAAGTTCTGCTGGGGCCAACGTCCTGACTTTC; cdr3_aa: CASSLSSAGANVLTF
v_call: TRBV7-6; d_call: TRBD1; j_call: TRBJ2-5; clone_size: NA; cdr3_nt: TGTGCCAGCAGCTTAGGGACAGGGGGGGGAGAGACCCAGTACTTC; cdr3_aa: CASSLGTGGGETQYF
v_call: TRBV6-1; d_call: NA; j_call: TRBJ2-1; clone_size: NA; cdr3_nt: TGTGCCAGCAGTGTCCCTGAACGGACAGTGTACAATGAGCAGTTCTTC; cdr3_aa: CASSVPERTVYNEQFF